This T cell receptor (beta chain) was retrieved from a study of OX40 agonist ivuxolimab in advanced cancers. Study-level background: Enrollees could have had prior anti-PD-1, anti-PD-L1 or anti-CTLA-4 therapy, which 30% to 50% had received.

Produced via immunoSEQ multiplex PCR; TCRdb's table is partial and in-frame only. The data show approximately 50,000 clones, roughly 80% seen once. Turning to this clone: What it binds is not known.

The study, taken as a whole, reports: The CD4+ and CD8+ T cells in the blood had expanded clonally by week 6 at 0.1 to 3.0 mg/kg.

The CDR3 length is 15 residues. Looked up from germline, CDR1 is MDHEN and CDR2 is SYDVKM. V was pared by 6 bases and J by 4 bases, with 9 bases of the junction left unmatched. The clonotype was recovered from an adult with an advanced solid tumor such as melanoma, head and neck, liver or kidney cancer. The sequencing used CD4+ or CD8+ T cells sorted from blood, collected in a trial of the OX40 agonist ivuxolimab. V is TRBV28 and J is TRBJ2-3; TRBD2 matches 8 bases. CDR3 DNA sequence: TGTGCCAGCAGCCAACCCGGGACTAGGGCAGATACGCAGTATTTT. This sequence encodes CASSQPGTRADTQYF.